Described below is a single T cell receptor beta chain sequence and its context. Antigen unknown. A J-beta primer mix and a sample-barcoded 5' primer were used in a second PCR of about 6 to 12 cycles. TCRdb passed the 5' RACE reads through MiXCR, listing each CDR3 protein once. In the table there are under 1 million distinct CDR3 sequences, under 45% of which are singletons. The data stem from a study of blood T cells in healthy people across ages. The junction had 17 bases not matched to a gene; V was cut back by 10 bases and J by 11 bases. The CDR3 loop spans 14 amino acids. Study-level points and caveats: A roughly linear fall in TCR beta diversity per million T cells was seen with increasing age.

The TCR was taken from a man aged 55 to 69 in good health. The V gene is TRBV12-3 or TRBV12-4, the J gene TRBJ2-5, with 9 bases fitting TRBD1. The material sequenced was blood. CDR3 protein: CATVGDRVSNEQYF. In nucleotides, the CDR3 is TGTGCCACCGTAGGGGACAGGGTCTCCAATGAGCAGTACTTC.